The T cell receptor (beta chain) under discussion was sequenced for a study of OX40 agonist ivuxolimab in advanced cancers. The CDR3 is made up of 13 amino acids. Germline-derived CDR1 and CDR2 are SGDLS and YYNGEE. Trimming took 0 bases from V and 5 from J, leaving 9 bases between them. Clones were sequenced by immunoSEQ multiplex PCR, and TCRdb holds only the in-frame ones, with some missing. The repertoire holds some 18,000 clones, with around 83% as singletons. The source of this sequence is an adult with an advanced solid tumor such as melanoma, head and neck, liver or kidney cancer. The sequencing used CD4+ or CD8+ T cells sorted from blood, collected in a trial of the OX40 agonist ivuxolimab. This chain uses TRBV9 with TRBJ2-7, with D perhaps matching TRBD2 (6 bases). The CDR3 spells CASSVGGGDEQYF. DNA of the CDR3: TGTGCCAGCAGCGTAGGAGGAGGGGACGAGCAGTACTTC.